Listed below are T cell receptor beta chains from one sample, sequenced in a study of blood T cells in healthy people across ages. TCRdb re-derived calls from the 5' RACE reads in MiXCR, one entry per CDR3 protein. The data hold around 1,500,000 distinct CDR3 sequences, with about 43% observed a single time. The specimen sequenced was blood. Receptors originate from a woman aged 18 to 35 in good health. Both conserved end residues are part of each CDR3. Fields, in order: J gene, clone size, D gene, V gene, CDR3 DNA, CDR3 protein. The D gene is left open where the match is weak. Some rows have no size entry. The others give once, few or many, or a class for an expanded clone.

>TRBJ2-7|few|-|TRBV7-2
TGTGCCAGCAGCTTAGCGGGAGACCTTTTGAAAGAGCAGTACTTC
CASSLAGDLLKEQYF
>TRBJ2-5|few|TRBD2|TRBV20-1
TGCAGTGCTAGAGGGTCTAGCGGGGCTATCCAAGAGACCCAGTACTTC
CSARGSSGAIQETQYF
>TRBJ2-7|few|-|TRBV4-2
TGTGCCAGCAGCCAAACGAGTTGGGGTTCGGACTCCTACGAGCAGTACTTC
CASSQTSWGSDSYEQYF
>TRBJ2-5|-|TRBD2|TRBV7-2
TGTGCCAGCAGCTTAGTTGAGACTAGCGGGAGAAATGAGCAGTACTTC
CASSLVETSGRNEQYF
>TRBJ1-5|few|-|TRBV20-1
TGCAGTGCTAGGGCCCCCACGGATAATCAGCCCCAGCATTTT
CSARAPTDNQPQHF
>TRBJ1-6|-|TRBD1|TRBV7-9
TGTGCCAGCAGCGCCACAGGGGTTTACTCACCCCTCCACTTT
CASSATGVYSPLHF
>TRBJ2-3|-|-|TRBV27
TGTGCCAGCAGTTTATCGGGGCCGCCAGCGGATACGCAGTATTTT
CASSLSGPPADTQYF
>TRBJ2-5|-|TRBD2|TRBV20-1
TGCAGTGCTCGCCGGGCAGCGGGAGTACAAGAGACCCAGTACTTC
CSARRAAGVQETQYF
>TRBJ1-2|-|-|TRBV13
TGTGCCAGCAGCTCCCCCGCATCGAACTATGGCTACACCTTC
CASSSPASNYGYTF
>TRBJ2-3|-|-|TRBV20-1
TGCAGTGCCGACACTAAACTGGGCACAGATACGCAGTATTTT
CSADTKLGTDTQYF
>TRBJ1-6|-|TRBD1|TRBV7-9
TGTGCCAGCAGCGCAACCGGGACAGGCCATAATTCACCCCTCCACTTT
CASSATGTGHNSPLHF
>TRBJ2-7|-|-|TRBV28
TGTGCCAGCTTAAGGGGCGATTCCTACGAGCAGTACTTC
CASLRGDSYEQYF
>TRBJ2-1|-|TRBD2|TRBV7-7
TGTGCCAGCAGCTTCCTCCTAGCGGGAGGGGATGAGCAGTTCTTC
CASSFLLAGGDEQFF
>TRBJ1-1|-|-|TRBV12-3/TRBV12-4
TGTGCCAGCAGTTTAGGGTGGGCTGAAGCTTTCTTT
CASSLGWAEAFF
>TRBJ2-1|many|TRBD2|TRBV5-1
TGTGCCAGCAGCTTAGCCGGACTAGCGGGGGGAAATGAGCAGTTCTTC
CASSLAGLAGGNEQFF
>TRBJ2-7|-|-|TRBV20-1
TGCAGTGCGCCGAGTACGAGCTCCTACGAGCAGTACTTC
CSAPSTSSYEQYF
>TRBJ2-5|-|TRBD2|TRBV14
TGTGCCAGCAGCCAGAGGGAGGGTCGGGCCATCGGGCTCCGCGAAGGGACCCAGTACTTC
CASSQREGRAIGLREGTQYF
>TRBJ1-2|many|TRBD1|TRBV5-5
TGTGCCAGCAGCCCGGGACAGGGGGCTGGTGGCTACACCTTC
CASSPGQGAGGYTF
>TRBJ2-1|-|-|TRBV27
TGTGCCAGCAGTTTGGAGGGGGTTGGTTACAATGAGCAGTTCTTC
CASSLEGVGYNEQFF
>TRBJ2-3|-|-|TRBV10-3
TGTGCCATCAGTGAGTTTAGCGGCAGCACAGATACGCAGTATTTT
CAISEFSGSTDTQYF
>TRBJ2-5|-|-|TRBV4-2
TGTGCCAGCAGCCAAGATATTGTGGACCAAGAGACCCAGTACTTC
CASSQDIVDQETQYF
>TRBJ2-1|-|TRBD2|TRBV5-1
TGCGCCAGCAGCCTCGCTAGCGGGGGGGCCCTCCTCAATGAGCAGTTCTTC
CASSLASGGALLNEQFF
>TRBJ2-1|-|TRBD2|TRBV20-1
TGCAGTGCTAGTGGGAGCGGGGGCTATGAGCAGTTCTTC
CSASGSGGYEQFF
>TRBJ2-3|once|-|TRBV20-1
TGCAGTGCTAGAAACGATGGAGATACGCAGTATTTT
CSARNDGDTQYF
>TRBJ1-4|-|-|TRBV6-5
TGTGCCAGCAGTACTCGGGTTCGTGAAAAACTGTTTTTT
CASSTRVREKLFF
>TRBJ2-6|few|-|TRBV5-1
TGCGCCAGCAGCTTCCGCGGGGCCAACGTCCTGACTTTC
CASSFRGANVLTF
>TRBJ2-7|-|TRBD1|TRBV12-3/TRBV12-4
TGTGCCAGCAGCCAGGACAGGGATGACGTCTACGAGCAGTACTTC
CASSQDRDDVYEQYF
>TRBJ2-1|-|-|TRBV5-1
TGCGCCAGCAGCGTGGTTGTTAACAATGAGCAGTTCTTC
CASSVVVNNEQFF
>TRBJ2-5|few|-|TRBV6-1
TGTGCCAGCAGTGATATTGGGCAGAGAGACCAGTACTTC
CASSDIGQRDQYF
>TRBJ2-7|-|-|TRBV7-2
TGTGCCAGCAGCATAGGCCAAGTTGTTAGCGAGCAGTACTTC
CASSIGQVVSEQYF
>TRBJ2-7|-|TRBD2|TRBV5-1
TGCGCCAGCAGCCCCTCTATGGTTAGCGGGAGGAATGAGCAGTACTTC
CASSPSMVSGRNEQYF